This T cell receptor (beta chain) originates from a study of post-analysis software for immune sequencing data. At the level of the study: Secondary progressive, relapsing-remitting and progressive-relapsing multiple sclerosis were among the included disease courses. Study-wide findings and caveats: F measure clustering grouped samples strongly by preparation batch. For normalized Chao1 diversity, multiple sclerosis patients scored significantly lower than controls did. TRBV segments more frequent in patients than in controls numbered five and included TRBV5-6, TRBV5-1 and TRBV20-1.

Unique molecular identifiers had been added to the TCR beta cDNA libraries. TCRdb redid the calling of the PCR reads with MiXCR, one entry per CDR3 protein. Among hundreds of thousands of distinct CDR3 sequences listed, roughly a third were seen once. This clonotype has at least ten counts. Antigen unknown. With 1 base removed from V and 3 bases from J, the gap between germline ends came to 13 bases. Looked up from germline, CDR1 is LGHNA and CDR2 is YNFKEQ. The CDR3 extends over 16 amino acids. The TCR comes from a girl between 10 and 17 years old with multiple sclerosis. The V call is TRBV4-2, the J call TRBJ2-1; the D gene is possibly TRBD2 (6 bases). Material for sequencing was blood. This CDR3 reads CASSQGSTGDYNEQFF. In nucleotides, the CDR3 is TGTGCCAGCAGCCAAGGTTCAACGGGGGACTACAATGAGCAGTTCTTC.